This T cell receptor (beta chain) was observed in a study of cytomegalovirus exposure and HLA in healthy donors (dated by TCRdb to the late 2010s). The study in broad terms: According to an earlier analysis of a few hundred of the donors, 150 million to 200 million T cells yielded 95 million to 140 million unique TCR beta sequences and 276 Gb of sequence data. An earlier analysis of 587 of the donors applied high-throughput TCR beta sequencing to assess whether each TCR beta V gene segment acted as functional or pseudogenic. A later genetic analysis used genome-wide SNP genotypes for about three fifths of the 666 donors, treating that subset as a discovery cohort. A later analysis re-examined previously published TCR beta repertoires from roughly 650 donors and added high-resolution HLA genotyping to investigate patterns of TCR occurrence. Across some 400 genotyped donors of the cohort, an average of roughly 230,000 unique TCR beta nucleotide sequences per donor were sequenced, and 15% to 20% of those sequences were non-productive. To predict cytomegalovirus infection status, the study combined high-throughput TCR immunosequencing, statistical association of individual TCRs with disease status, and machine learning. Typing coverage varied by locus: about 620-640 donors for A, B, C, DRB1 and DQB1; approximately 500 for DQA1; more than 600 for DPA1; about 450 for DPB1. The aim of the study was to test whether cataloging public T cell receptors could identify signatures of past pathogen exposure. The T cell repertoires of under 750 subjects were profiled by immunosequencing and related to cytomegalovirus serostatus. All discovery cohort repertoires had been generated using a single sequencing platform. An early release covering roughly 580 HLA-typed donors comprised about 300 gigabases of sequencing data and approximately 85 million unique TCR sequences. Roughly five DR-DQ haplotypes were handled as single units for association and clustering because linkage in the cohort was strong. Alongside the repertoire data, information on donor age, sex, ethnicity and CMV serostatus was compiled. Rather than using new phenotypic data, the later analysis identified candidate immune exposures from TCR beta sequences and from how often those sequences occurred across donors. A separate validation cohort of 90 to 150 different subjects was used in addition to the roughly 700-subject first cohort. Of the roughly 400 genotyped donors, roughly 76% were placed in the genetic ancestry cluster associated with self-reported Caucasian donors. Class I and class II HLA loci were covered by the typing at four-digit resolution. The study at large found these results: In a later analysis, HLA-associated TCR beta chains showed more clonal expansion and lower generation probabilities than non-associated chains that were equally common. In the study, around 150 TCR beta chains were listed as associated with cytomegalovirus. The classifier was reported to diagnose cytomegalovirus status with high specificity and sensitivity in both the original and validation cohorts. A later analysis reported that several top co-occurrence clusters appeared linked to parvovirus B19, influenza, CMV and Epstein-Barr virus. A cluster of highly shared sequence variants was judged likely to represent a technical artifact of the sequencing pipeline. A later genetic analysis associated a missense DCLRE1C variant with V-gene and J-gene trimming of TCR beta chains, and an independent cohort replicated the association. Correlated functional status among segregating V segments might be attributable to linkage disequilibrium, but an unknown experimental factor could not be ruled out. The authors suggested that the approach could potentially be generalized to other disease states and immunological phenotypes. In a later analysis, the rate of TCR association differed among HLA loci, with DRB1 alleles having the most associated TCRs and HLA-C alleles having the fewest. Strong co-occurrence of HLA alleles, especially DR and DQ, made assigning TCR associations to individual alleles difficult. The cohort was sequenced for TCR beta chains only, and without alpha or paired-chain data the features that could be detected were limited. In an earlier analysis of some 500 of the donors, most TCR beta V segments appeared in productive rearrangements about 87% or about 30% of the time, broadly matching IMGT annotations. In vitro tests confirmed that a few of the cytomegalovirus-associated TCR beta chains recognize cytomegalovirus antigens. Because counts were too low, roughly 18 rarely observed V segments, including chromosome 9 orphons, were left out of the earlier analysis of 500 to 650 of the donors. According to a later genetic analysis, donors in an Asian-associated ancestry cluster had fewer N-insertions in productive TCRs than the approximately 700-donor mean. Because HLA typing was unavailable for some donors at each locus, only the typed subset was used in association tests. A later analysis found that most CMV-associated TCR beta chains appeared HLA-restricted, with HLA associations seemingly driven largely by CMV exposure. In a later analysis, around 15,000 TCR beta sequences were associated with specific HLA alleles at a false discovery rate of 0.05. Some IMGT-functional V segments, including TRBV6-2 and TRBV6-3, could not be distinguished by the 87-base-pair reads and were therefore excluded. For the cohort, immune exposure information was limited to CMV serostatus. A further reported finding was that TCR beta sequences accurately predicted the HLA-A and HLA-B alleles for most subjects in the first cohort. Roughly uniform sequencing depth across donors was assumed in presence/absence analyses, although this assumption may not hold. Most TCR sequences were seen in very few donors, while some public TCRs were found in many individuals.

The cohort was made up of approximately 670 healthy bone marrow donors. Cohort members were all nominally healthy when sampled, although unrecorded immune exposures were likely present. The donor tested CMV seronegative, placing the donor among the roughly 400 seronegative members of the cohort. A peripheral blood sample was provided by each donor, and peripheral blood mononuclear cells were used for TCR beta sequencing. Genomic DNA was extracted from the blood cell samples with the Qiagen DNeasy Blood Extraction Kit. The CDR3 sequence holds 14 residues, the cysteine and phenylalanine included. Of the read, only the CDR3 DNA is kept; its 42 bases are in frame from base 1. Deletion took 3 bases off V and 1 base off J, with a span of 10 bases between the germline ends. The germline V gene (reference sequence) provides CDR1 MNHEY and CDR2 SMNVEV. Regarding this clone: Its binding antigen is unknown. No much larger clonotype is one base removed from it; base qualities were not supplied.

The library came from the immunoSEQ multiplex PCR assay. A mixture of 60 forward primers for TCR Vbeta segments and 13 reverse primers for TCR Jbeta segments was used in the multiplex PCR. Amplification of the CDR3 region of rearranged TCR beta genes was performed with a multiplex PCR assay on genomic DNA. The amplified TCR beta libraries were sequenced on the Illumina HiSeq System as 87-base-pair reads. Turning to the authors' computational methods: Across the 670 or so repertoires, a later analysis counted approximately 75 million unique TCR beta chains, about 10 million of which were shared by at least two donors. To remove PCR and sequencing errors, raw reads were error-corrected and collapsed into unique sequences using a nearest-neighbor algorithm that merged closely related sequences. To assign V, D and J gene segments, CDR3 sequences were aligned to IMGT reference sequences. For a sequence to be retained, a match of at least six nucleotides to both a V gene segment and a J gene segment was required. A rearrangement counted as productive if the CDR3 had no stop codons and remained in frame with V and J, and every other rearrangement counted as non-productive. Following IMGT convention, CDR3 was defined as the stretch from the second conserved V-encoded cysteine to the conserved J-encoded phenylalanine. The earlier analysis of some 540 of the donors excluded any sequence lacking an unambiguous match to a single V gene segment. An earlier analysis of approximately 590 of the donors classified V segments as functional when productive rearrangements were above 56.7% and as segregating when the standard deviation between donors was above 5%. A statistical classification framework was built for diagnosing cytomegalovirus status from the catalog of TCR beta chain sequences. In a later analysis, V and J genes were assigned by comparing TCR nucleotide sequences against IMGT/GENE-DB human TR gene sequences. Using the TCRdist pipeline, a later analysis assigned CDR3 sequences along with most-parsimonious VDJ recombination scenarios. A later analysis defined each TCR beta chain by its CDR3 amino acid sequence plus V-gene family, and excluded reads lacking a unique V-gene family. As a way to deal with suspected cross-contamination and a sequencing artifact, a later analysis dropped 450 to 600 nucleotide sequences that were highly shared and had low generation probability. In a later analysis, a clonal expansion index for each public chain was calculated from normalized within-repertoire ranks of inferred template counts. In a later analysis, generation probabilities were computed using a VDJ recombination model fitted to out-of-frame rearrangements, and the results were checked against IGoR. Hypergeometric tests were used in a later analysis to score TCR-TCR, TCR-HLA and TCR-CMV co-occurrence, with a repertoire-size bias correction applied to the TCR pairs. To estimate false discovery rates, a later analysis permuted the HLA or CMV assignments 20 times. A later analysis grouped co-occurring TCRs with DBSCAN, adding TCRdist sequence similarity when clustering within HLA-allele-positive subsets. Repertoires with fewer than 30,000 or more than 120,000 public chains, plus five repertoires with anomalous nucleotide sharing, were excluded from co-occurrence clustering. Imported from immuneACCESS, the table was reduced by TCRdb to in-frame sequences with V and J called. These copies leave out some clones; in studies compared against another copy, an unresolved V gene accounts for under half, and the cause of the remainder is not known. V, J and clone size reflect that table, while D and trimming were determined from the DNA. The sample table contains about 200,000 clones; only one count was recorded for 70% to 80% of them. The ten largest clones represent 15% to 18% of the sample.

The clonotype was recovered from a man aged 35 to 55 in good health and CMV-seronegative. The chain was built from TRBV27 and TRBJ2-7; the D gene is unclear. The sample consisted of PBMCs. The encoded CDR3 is CASSFNQASYEQYF. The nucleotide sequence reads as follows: TGTGCCAGCAGTTTTAATCAGGCTTCCTACGAGCAGTACTTC.